The rows below give T cell receptor beta chains drawn from one sample of a study of blood T cell repertoires in COVID-19. Libraries were prepared by immunoSEQ multiplex PCR; TCRdb keeps only in-frame clonotypes and omits some of them. The repertoire holds about 250,000 clones, with approximately 88% as singletons. The sequenced sample consisted of PBMCs or T cells enriched from blood (not recorded which). The receptors originated from a woman aged 40 to 49 who had been exposed to COVID-19. Each CDR3 is given with its conserved first and last residue. A D gene is named only where the DNA matches it firmly. Rows give clone size only sometimes, using once, few, many, or a class for an expanded clone.

clone size: -
J gene: TRBJ2-3
V gene: TRBV9
D gene: -
CDR3 protein: CASSVGGQDTQYF
CDR3 DNA: TGTGCCAGCAGCGTAGGAGGACAGGATACGCAGTATTTT

clone size: -
J gene: TRBJ2-3
V gene: TRBV5-4
D gene: TRBD1
CDR3 protein: CASSLETGKLDTQYF
CDR3 DNA: TGTGCCAGCAGCCTCGAGACAGGGAAATTGGATACGCAGTATTTT

clone size: -
J gene: TRBJ2-3
V gene: TRBV4-2
D gene: TRBD2
CDR3 protein: CASSPREGSTDTQYF
CDR3 DNA: TGTGCCAGCAGCCCCCGGGAGGGCAGCACAGATACGCAGTATTTT

clone size: -
J gene: TRBJ2-5
V gene: TRBV12-3/TRBV12-4
D gene: -
CDR3 protein: CASRRDFQETQYF
CDR3 DNA: TGTGCCAGCAGAAGGGACTTCCAAGAGACCCAGTACTTC

clone size: -
J gene: TRBJ2-5
V gene: TRBV29-1
D gene: -
CDR3 protein: CSVVGGAHQETQYF
CDR3 DNA: TGCAGCGTAGTTGGGGGGGCCCACCAAGAGACCCAGTACTTC

clone size: -
J gene: TRBJ1-2
V gene: TRBV27
D gene: TRBD1
CDR3 protein: CASSRQGSYGYTF
CDR3 DNA: TGTGCCAGCAGTAGACAGGGTAGCTATGGCTACACCTTC

clone size: few
J gene: TRBJ1-4
V gene: TRBV5-1
D gene: -
CDR3 protein: CASSGWDGGGEKLFF
CDR3 DNA: TGCGCCAGCAGCGGATGGGACGGAGGAGGGGAAAAACTGTTTTTT

clone size: -
J gene: TRBJ2-1
V gene: TRBV4-1
D gene: TRBD2
CDR3 protein: CASSQEAGAYNEQFF
CDR3 DNA: TGCGCCAGCAGCCAAGAAGCGGGAGCCTACAATGAGCAGTTCTTC

clone size: -
J gene: TRBJ2-5
V gene: TRBV11-2
D gene: TRBD2
CDR3 protein: CASSLGGGTQETQYF
CDR3 DNA: TGTGCCAGCAGCTTAGGGGGAGGGACTCAAGAGACCCAGTACTTC

clone size: -
J gene: TRBJ1-6
V gene: TRBV5-1
D gene: TRBD1
CDR3 protein: CASSTGTGDNSPLHF
CDR3 DNA: TGCGCCAGCAGCACTGGGACAGGTGATAATTCACCCCTCCACTTT

clone size: -
J gene: TRBJ2-7
V gene: TRBV7-9
D gene: -
CDR3 protein: CASSPSDRSLTYEQYF
CDR3 DNA: TGTGCCAGCAGCCCTTCGGACAGAAGTTTGACCTACGAGCAGTACTTC

clone size: -
J gene: TRBJ1-6
V gene: TRBV4-1
D gene: -
CDR3 protein: CASSQLYNSPLHF
CDR3 DNA: TGCGCCAGCAGCCAACTTTATAATTCACCCCTCCACTTT

clone size: few
J gene: TRBJ1-5
V gene: TRBV18
D gene: TRBD1
CDR3 protein: CASSLSAQGAKNQPQHF
CDR3 DNA: TGTGCCAGCTCACTGAGTGCTCAGGGGGCGAAAAATCAGCCCCAGCATTTT

clone size: -
J gene: TRBJ1-5
V gene: TRBV28
D gene: TRBD1
CDR3 protein: CASKEQGASGNQPQHF
CDR3 DNA: TGTGCCAGCAAGGAGCAGGGGGCGTCAGGCAATCAGCCCCAGCATTTT

clone size: -
J gene: TRBJ1-3
V gene: TRBV19
D gene: -
CDR3 protein: CASSKLDSNSGNTIYF
CDR3 DNA: TGTGCCAGTAGTAAATTAGACAGCAACTCTGGAAACACCATATATTTT

clone size: -
J gene: TRBJ1-2
V gene: TRBV3-1/TRBV3-2
D gene: -
CDR3 protein: CASSQVLLYGYTF
CDR3 DNA: TGTGCCAGCAGCCAAGTTCTACTCTATGGCTACACCTTC